These 27 T cell receptor beta chains share one sample of origin, sequenced in a study of blood T cell repertoires in COVID-19. The protocol was immunoSEQ multiplex PCR, while the TCRdb copy is restricted to in-frame clones and leaves out a portion. Among about 36,000 clones listed, 78% were seen once. The sample consisted of peripheral blood. Receptors were obtained from a man aged 55 to 70 with acute or convalescent COVID-19.

The chain employs TRBV10-2 and TRBJ1-1; possibly TRBD1 for D (5 bases). The germline V gene encodes CDR1 WSHSY and CDR2 SAAADI. This CDR3 region has 15 residues. The V gene lost 6 bases and the J gene lost 1 base, with 15 bases spanning the gap. The CDR3, as DNA: TGCGCCAGCAGCGATCGGGACTCGCCGAACACTGAAGCTTTCTTT. It specifies CASSDRDSPNTEAFF.

The CDR3 region has the DNA TGCGCCAGCAGCTTGGTACAGAGCACGAACACCGGGGAGCTGTTTTTT. Protein: CASSLVQSTNTGELFF. The genes are TRBV5-1 and TRBJ2-2; no clear D. Germline values: CDR1 SGHRS, CDR2 YFSETQ. V shed 0 bases and J shed 0 bases, with 9 bases lying between them. The CDR3 totals 16 residues.

The V call is TRBV5-5, the J call TRBJ2-2; D is ambiguous. Trimming removed 3 bases at V and 5 bases at J, with 17 bases between. From germline, CDR1 is SGHKS and CDR2 YYEKEE (reference sequence). The CDR3 has 16 residues. This CDR3 is CASSSRPADTTGELFF. The CDR3 nucleotides read TGTGCCAGCAGCTCACGCCCTGCGGATACGACCGGGGAGCTGTTTTTT.

The V and J genes are TRBV14 and TRBJ1-2; TRBD1 agrees at 9 bases. Per germline, CDR1 SGHDN and CDR2 FVKESK. This CDR3 region has 18 residues. V shed 5 bases, J shed 2 bases, and the junction held 15 bases outside the gene matches. The CDR3 spells CASSSRRKGQGMNYGYTF. CDR3 bases: TGTGCCAGCAGCTCGCGAAGGAAGGGACAGGGAATGAACTATGGCTACACCTTC.

This clone was counted only a few times. The chain combines TRBV7-8 with TRBJ2-7, with D unclear. CDR3 size: 15 residues. Germline CDR1 is SGHVS and CDR2 is FQNEAQ. V was pared by 0 bases and J by 0 bases, with 9 bases between. Here the CDR3 reads CASSLAGSNSYEQYF. CDR3 DNA sequence: TGTGCCAGCAGCTTAGCTGGCTCCAACTCCTACGAGCAGTACTTC. Drawing the rest from reference TRBV7-8 and TRBJ2-7, the complete variable domain is GAGVSQSPRYKVAKRGQDVALRCDPISGHVSLFWYQQALGQGPEFLTYFQNEAQLDKSGLPSDRFFAERPEGSVSTLKIQRTQQEDSAVYLCASSLAGSNSYEQYFGPGTRLTVT.

V gene TRBV10-2 combines with J gene TRBJ2-7, with a weak D call TRBD2 (5 bases). The CDR3 contains 12 residues. V was trimmed by 7 bases and J by 2 bases, leaving 9 bases between them. Germline lookup yields CDR1 WSHSY and CDR2 SAAADI. Here the CDR3 reads CASKSGPYEQYF. CDR3 coding DNA: TGCGCCAGCAAGAGCGGTCCCTACGAGCAGTACTTC.

The chain couples TRBV10-3 to TRBJ2-3; 9 positions match TRBD2. The length of the CDR3 is 14 residues. V lost 5 bases and J lost 5; bases outside the gene matches: 5. Germline CDR1 ENHRY, CDR2 SYGVKD. CDR3 loop: CAISKREEGDTQYF. CDR3 in DNA: TGTGCCATCAGTAAGCGGGAGGAGGGAGATACGCAGTATTTT.

The rearrangement uses TRBV6-5 and TRBJ1-4; D possibly corresponds to TRBD1 (6 bases). From germline, CDR1 is MNHEY and CDR2 SVGAGI. The CDR3 sequence is 15 residues long. Trimming stripped 2 bases from V and 7 bases from J, with 14 bases between. CDR3 region: CASSYPDRQTEKLFF. Here the CDR3 DNA reads TGTGCCAGCAGTTACCCCGACAGGCAAACTGAAAAACTGTTTTTT.

The rearrangement joins TRBV5-8 to TRBJ2-3; TRBD2 matches at 10 bases. This CDR3 comprises 18 residues. V trimming: 2 bases; J trimming: 0 bases; junction bases outside the gene matches: 9. Germline assignment: CDR1 SGHTS and CDR2 YDEGEE. The CDR3 protein is CASSLRTSGAFSTDTQYF. In nucleotides, the CDR3 is TGTGCCAGCAGCTTAAGGACTAGCGGAGCCTTTAGCACAGATACGCAGTATTTT.

This CDR3 is CAIGEGRDGETQYF. In DNA, the CDR3 is TGTGCCATCGGGGAGGGCAGGGACGGTGAGACCCAGTACTTC. The V gene is TRBV10-3, the J gene TRBJ2-5; 7 bases line up with TRBD2. V trimming: 8 bases; J trimming: 5 bases; junction bases outside the gene matches: 11. Germline V CDR1 and CDR2: ENHRY, SYGVKD. The CDR3 extends over 14 amino acids.

This clone was seen only a few times. The chain employs TRBV11-2 and TRBJ2-2, with TRBD1 identical over 11 bases. V lost 5 bases to trimming and J lost 3 bases; unmatched junction nucleotides: 11. Per the germline V gene, CDR1 is SGHAT and CDR2 is FQNNGV. The CDR3 totals 18 residues. CDR3 coding DNA: TGTGCCAGCAGCCCAAGGACAGGGGGCGTTTATGACACCGGGGAGCTGTTTTTT. Amino acid sequence: CASSPRTGGVYDTGELFF.

This chain connects TRBV5-4 to TRBJ2-7; the match to TRBD2 covers 11 bases. Germline V gene lookup returns CDR1 SGHNT and CDR2 YYREEE (reference sequence). The CDR3 covers 14 residues. V was pared by 0 bases and J by 4 bases, with 0 bases of the junction left unmatched. As DNA, the CDR3 is TGTGCCAGCAGCTTGGGGACTAGCGGGTACGAGCAGTACTTC. Protein: CASSLGTSGYEQYF.

V is TRBV6-2 or TRBV6-3 and J is TRBJ2-1, with 7 bases fitting TRBD1. V shed 4 bases, J shed 2 bases, and the junction held 2 bases outside the gene matches. Germline V CDR1 and CDR2: MNHEY, SVGEGT. This CDR3 contains 14 residues. The CDR3 bases are TGTGCCAGCAGTTCGCAGGGGGCCTACAATGAGCAGTTCTTC. Translating it yields CASSSQGAYNEQFF.

Only one count was recorded for this clone. The gene calls are TRBV4-2 and TRBJ2-3; 7 bases line up with TRBD2. Germline values: CDR1 LGHNA, CDR2 YNFKEQ. The CDR3 sequence is 18 residues long. V dropped 0 bases and J dropped 2; count of bases not matched to a gene: 11. CDR3 residues: CASSQDLPASGLTDTQYF. Written as DNA, the CDR3 is TGTGCCAGCAGCCAAGACCTACCGGCTAGCGGTCTCACAGATACGCAGTATTTT.

By share of the sample, this clone is medium-sized. The V gene is TRBV2, the J gene TRBJ1-2, with TRBD1 matching over 7 bases. This CDR3 has 15 amino acids. Unmatched junction bases numbered 10, after V lost 5 bases and J lost 4 bases. Germline V CDR1 and CDR2: SNHLY, FYNNEI. The CDR3 is CASSLQPQGGYGYTF. The CDR3, as DNA: TGTGCCAGCAGTCTCCAACCGCAGGGGGGCTATGGCTACACCTTC.

The V and J genes are TRBV7-8 and TRBJ2-1, with 13 nucleotides matching TRBD2. The V gene's germline CDR1 is SGHVS and CDR2 FQNEAQ. This CDR3 has 16 residues. Trimming removed 5 bases from V and 7 bases from J; junction bases left unmatched: 8. This CDR3 is CASSLTRTSGRNEQFF. In DNA, the CDR3 is TGTGCCAGCAGCCTAACACGGACTAGCGGGAGAAATGAGCAGTTCTTC.

The V and J genes are TRBV30 and TRBJ2-5; tentative D call: TRBD1 (5 bases). The CDR3 covers 15 residues. V lost 4 bases to trimming and J lost 5 bases, with 20 bases between them. Germline V gives CDR1 GTSNPN, CDR2 SVGIG (reference sequence). DNA for the CDR3: TGTGCCTGGACCCTTCTGGGGCAGGGCAGGGAGACCCAGTACTTC. It is translated as CAWTLLGQGRETQYF.

The chain has TRBV6-2 or TRBV6-3 and TRBJ2-1; D possibly corresponds to TRBD2 (5 bases). The length of the CDR3 is 13 residues. CDR1 and CDR2 from the germline V gene are MNHEY and SVGEGT. Trimming cost V 6 bases and J 9 bases, with 15 bases left between them. The CDR3 sequence: CASSRPLRGEQFF. In DNA form, the CDR3 reads TGTGCCAGCAGCCGACCCCTCCGGGGTGAGCAGTTCTTC.

This clone was observed once. The V gene is TRBV27, the J gene TRBJ1-6, with D perhaps TRBD1 (5 bases). The CDR3 extends over 16 amino acids. CDR1 and CDR2 (germline): MNHEY, SMNVEV (reference sequence). Trimming removed 0 bases at V and 6 bases at J, with 12 bases between. The CDR3 sequence is CASSLSGGTPNSPLHF. In DNA form, the CDR3 reads TGTGCCAGCAGTTTATCAGGAGGGACCCCTAATTCACCCCTCCACTTT.

The J gene is TRBJ2-5, the V gene TRBV6-6; D remains ambiguous. Germline V gene sequence: CDR1 MNHNY, CDR2 SVGAGI (reference sequence). CDR3 length: 12 residues. Trimming left V 6 bases short and J 2 bases short, with 7 bases between. The CDR3 sequence: CASRSPQETQYF. In nucleotides, the CDR3 is TGTGCCAGCAGGAGCCCTCAAGAGACCCAGTACTTC.

The chain uses TRBV5-6 and TRBJ2-7; weak D call: TRBD2 (6 bases). The germline V and J ends were trimmed by 6 bases and 6 bases, with 16 bases remaining between them. The CDR3 sequence is 13 residues long. Germline lookup yields CDR1 SGHDT and CDR2 YYEEEE. Here the CDR3 reads CASTRGRIGEQYF. CDR3 coding DNA: TGTGCCAGCACCAGAGGGAGGATTGGCGAGCAGTACTTC.

J is TRBJ2-4 and V is TRBV7-2; no reliable D call. Per the germline V gene, CDR1 is SGHTA and CDR2 is FQGNSA. The CDR3 has 14 residues. V was pared by 1 base and J by 5 bases, with 9 bases between. The CDR3 loop is CASSLDHSQNIQYF. The CDR3 bases are TGTGCCAGCAGCTTAGACCACAGCCAAAACATTCAGTACTTC.

The V and J genes are TRBV29-1 and TRBJ2-1; unclear D gene. The ends were cut back, 0 bases at V and 1 base at J, with 7 bases in the middle. The germline V gene has CDR1 SQVTM and CDR2 ANQGSEA. The CDR3 is 14 residues long. The CDR3 here is CSVEDLGSYNEQFF. CDR3 DNA: TGCAGCGTTGAAGATCTCGGGTCCTACAATGAGCAGTTCTTC.

The V call is TRBV6-5, the J call TRBJ2-7, with D unclear. Germline V CDR1 and CDR2: MNHEY, SVGAGI. This CDR3 is 14 amino acids long. Between the trimmed V and J ends, which lost 0 bases and 3 bases, there was a span of 9 bases. The CDR3 loop reads CASSYSTQNYEQYF. The CDR3 DNA reads as TGTGCCAGCAGTTACTCGACACAGAACTACGAGCAGTACTTC.

V usage is TRBV7-9 and J usage is TRBJ2-3; D might be TRBD1 (5 bases). This CDR3 region has 17 residues. In germline, CDR1 is SEHNR, CDR2 FQNEAQ (reference sequence). V dropped 5 bases and J dropped 4 bases, with 22 bases sitting between them. CDR3 nucleotides: TGTGCCAGCAGCGACCTTCCGGACCTCGCAGGGTCAGATACGCAGTATTTT. Translated, it gives CASSDLPDLAGSDTQYF.

The J gene is TRBJ2-7, the V gene TRBV12-3 or TRBV12-4, with D possibly matching TRBD2 (5 bases). Trimming took off 5 bases at V and 6 bases at J, with 11 bases between the two ends. CDR3 length: 12 residues. CDR3 DNA sequence: TGTGCCAGCAGTCGCCCACGGGGCGAGCAGTACTTC. Translated, it gives CASSRPRGEQYF.

The J gene is TRBJ2-7, the V gene TRBV5-4; the match to TRBD2 covers 7 bases. This CDR3 has 16 amino acids. Per the germline V gene, CDR1 is SGHNT and CDR2 is YYREEE (reference sequence). V lost 4 bases to trimming and J lost 0 bases; unmatched junction nucleotides: 10. The CDR3 DNA is TGTGCCAGCAGCCCGAGGTGGGACTATAGCTCCTACGAGCAGTACTTC. Amino acids: CASSPRWDYSSYEQYF.